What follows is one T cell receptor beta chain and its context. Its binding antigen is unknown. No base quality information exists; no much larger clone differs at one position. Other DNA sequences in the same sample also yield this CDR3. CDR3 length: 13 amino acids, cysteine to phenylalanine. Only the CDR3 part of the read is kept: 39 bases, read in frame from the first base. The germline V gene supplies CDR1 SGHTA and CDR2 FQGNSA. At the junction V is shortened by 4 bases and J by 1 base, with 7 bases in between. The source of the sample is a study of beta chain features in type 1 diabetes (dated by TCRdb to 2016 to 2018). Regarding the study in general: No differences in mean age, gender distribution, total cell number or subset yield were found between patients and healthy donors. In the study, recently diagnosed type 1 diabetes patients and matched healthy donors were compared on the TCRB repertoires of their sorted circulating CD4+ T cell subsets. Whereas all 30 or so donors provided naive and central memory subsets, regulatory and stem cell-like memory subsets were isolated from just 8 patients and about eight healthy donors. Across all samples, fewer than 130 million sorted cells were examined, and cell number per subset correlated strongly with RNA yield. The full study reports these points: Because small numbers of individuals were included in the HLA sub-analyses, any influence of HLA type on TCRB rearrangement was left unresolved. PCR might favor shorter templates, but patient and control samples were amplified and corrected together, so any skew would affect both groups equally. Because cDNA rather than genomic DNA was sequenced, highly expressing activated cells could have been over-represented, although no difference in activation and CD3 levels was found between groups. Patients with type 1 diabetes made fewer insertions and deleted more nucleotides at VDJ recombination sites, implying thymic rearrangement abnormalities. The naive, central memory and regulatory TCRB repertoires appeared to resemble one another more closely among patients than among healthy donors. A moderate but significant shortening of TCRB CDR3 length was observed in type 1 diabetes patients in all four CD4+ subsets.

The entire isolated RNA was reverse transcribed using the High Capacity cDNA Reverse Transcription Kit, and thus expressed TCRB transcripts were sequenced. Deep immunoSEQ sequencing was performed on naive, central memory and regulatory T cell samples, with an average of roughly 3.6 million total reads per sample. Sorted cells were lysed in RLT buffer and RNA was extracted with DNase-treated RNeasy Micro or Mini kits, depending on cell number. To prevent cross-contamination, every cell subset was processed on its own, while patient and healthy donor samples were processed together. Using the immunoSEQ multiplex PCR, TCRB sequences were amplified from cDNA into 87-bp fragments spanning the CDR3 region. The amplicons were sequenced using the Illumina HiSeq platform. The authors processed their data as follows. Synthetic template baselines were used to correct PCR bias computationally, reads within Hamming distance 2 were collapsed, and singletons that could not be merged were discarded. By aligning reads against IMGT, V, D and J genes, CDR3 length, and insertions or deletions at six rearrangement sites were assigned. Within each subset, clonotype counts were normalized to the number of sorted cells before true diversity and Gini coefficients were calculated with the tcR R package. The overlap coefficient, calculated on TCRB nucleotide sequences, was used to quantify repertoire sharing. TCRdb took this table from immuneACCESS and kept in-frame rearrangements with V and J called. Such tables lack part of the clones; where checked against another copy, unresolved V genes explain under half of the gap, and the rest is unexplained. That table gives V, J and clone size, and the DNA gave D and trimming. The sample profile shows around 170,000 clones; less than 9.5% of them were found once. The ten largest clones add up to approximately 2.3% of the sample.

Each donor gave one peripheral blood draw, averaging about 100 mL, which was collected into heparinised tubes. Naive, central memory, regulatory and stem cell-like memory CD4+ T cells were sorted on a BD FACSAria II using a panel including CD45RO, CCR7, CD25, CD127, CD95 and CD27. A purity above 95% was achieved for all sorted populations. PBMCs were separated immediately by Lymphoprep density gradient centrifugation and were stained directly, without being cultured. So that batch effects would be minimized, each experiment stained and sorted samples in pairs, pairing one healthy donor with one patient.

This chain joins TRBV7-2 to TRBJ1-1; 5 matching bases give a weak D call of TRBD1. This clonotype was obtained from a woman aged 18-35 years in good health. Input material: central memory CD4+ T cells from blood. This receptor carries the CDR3 CASSSDRNTEAFF. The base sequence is TGTGCCAGCAGCTCCGACAGGAACACTGAAGCTTTCTTT. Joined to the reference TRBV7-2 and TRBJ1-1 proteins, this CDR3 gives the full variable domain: GAGVSQSPSNKVTEKGKDVELRCDPISGHTALYWYRQSLGQGLEFLIYFQGNSAPDKSGLPSDRFSAERTGGSVSTLTIQRTQQEDSAVYLCASSSDRNTEAFFGQGTRLTVV.